This entry concerns a single T cell receptor beta chain. This specimen comes from a study of control samples from healthy donors and cancer patients. Trimming removed 3 bases from V and 2 bases from J; junction bases left unmatched: 4. This CDR3 comprises 16 residues. The V gene's germline CDR1 is SGHKS and CDR2 YYEKEE (reference sequence). The table came from immunoSEQ multiplex PCR; TCRdb's copy has only in-frame clones and leaves some out. The table lists 75,000 to 95,000 clones, roughly 88% of them singletons. This clonotype was obtained from a woman in her forties or fifties in good health. Sequenced sample: blood. The J gene is TRBJ2-3, the V gene TRBV5-5; 12 nucleotides align to TRBD2. The CDR3, as DNA: TGTGCCAGCAGCTCCCGACTAGCGGGAGACACAGATACGCAGTATTTT. It translates to CASSSRLAGDTDTQYF.